The sequence of this T cell receptor (beta chain) was determined in a study of T cells expressing NK-cell markers. The wider study: Repertoires of TCR beta were obtained from T cells sorted as CD3+CD56+NKG2C+, CD3+CD56+NKG2C- and CD3+CD56-NKG2C+.

TCR beta cDNA was generated via 5'RACE template switching incorporating UMIs. After re-calling the 5' RACE reads, TCRdb lists one entry per CDR3 protein, DNA absent. The sample spans a few hundred thousand distinct CDR3 sequences; the ten largest clones claim about 5.2%. The germline V gene has CDR1 SQVTM and CDR2 ANQGSEA. CDR3 size: 13 residues. The chain is built from TRBV29-1 and TRBJ2-1; no DNA is available, so the TRBD1 call from TCRdb remains unchecked. Source material: blood T cells: a sorted CD56 or NKG2C T cell subset, CD4+ or CD8+ T cells, or bulk PBMC T cells (not recorded which). The sequence derives from a man between 18 and 69 years old in good health. CDR3 residues: CSVNPWGADEQFF.